This T cell receptor beta chain was documented in a study of T cell responses to AZD1222 COVID-19 vaccine. Points from the study as a whole: Just 5 or 6 AZD1222 recipients tested seropositive at baseline. Reports indicate that nearly half of spike-specific TCRs are directed at unmutated variant regions.

On this clone: Its antigen is unidentified.

Germline V CDR1 and CDR2: SGHRS, YFSETQ. Deletions cut 0 bases from V and 5 bases from J, with 14 bases between. There are 16 residues in the CDR3. Assay used: immunoSEQ multiplex PCR; TCRdb lists only in-frame clones, some missing. The table has 89,000 or so clones, 70% to 90% seen once; the top ten hold approximately 7.9%. The TCR was taken from an adult in good health. V and J are TRBV5-1 and TRBJ2-2; maybe TRBD2 (6 bases). The sample in question was peripheral blood, obtained on day 0 of AZD1222 vaccination. Here the CDR3 DNA reads TGCGCCAGCAGCTTGGACGGGGCTGGGGGGACCGGGGAGCTGTTTTTT. This codes for CASSLDGAGGTGELFF.